Shown below are 20 T cell receptor beta chains from a single sample sequenced in a study of blood T cell repertoires in COVID-19 (dated by TCRdb to about 2020). The method behind the library was the immunoSEQ multiplex PCR assay. TCRdb limited this immuneACCESS table to in-frame rearrangements with V and J called. A share of clones is missing; checked studies link under half to unresolved V genes, and the rest is unexplained. This sample holds 210,000 or so clones; 87% were observed only once. Of the sample, 10% to 11% is held by the ten largest clones. The specimen sequenced was PBMCs or T cells enriched from blood (not recorded which). Source of these receptors: a man aged 25 to 40 who had recovered from COVID-19.

The chain combines TRBV4-2 with TRBJ2-7, with a weak D call TRBD2 (5 bases). Trimming took 9 bases from V and 2 from J, leaving 14 bases between them. The CDR3 has 13 residues. Germline-derived CDR1 and CDR2 are LGHNA and YNFKEQ. The CDR3 nucleotides are TGTGCCAGTTCCGGACTGGAGACCTACGAGCAGTACTTC. It encodes CASSGLETYEQYF.

This chain joins TRBV10-3 and TRBJ1-2; D is unresolved. Per the germline V gene, CDR1 is ENHRY and CDR2 is SYGVKD. V was cut by 8 bases and J by 7 bases, with 8 bases left in between. The CDR3 totals 10 residues. The CDR3 is CAIREIGYTF. CDR3 in DNA: TGTGCCATCCGAGAAATTGGCTACACCTTC.

The V and J genes are TRBV4-2 and TRBJ2-4; 8 bases line up with TRBD1. Looked up from germline, CDR1 is LGHNA and CDR2 is YNFKEQ. There are 16 residues in the CDR3. The V and J ends lost 0 bases and 5 bases, in that order; junction bases with no gene match: 6. CDR3 sequence reads: CASSQDVAGGENIQYF. The CDR3 DNA reads TGTGCCAGCAGCCAAGATGTGGCAGGGGGCGAAAACATTCAGTACTTC.

The V gene is TRBV11-2, the J gene TRBJ2-5, with 7 bases identical to TRBD1. CDR3 length: 17 amino acids. The V segment lost 0 bases and the J segment 4 bases; nucleotides outside the gene matches: 11. CDR1 and CDR2 (germline): SGHAT, FQNNGV. This CDR3 is CASSLESRGQWGETQYF. The CDR3 nucleotides read TGTGCCAGCAGCTTAGAGTCTCGGGGACAGTGGGGAGAGACCCAGTACTTC.

The chain links TRBV7-2 to TRBJ2-2; the D gene is possibly TRBD2 (5 bases). The CDR3 length is 16 residues. Trimming removed 1 base at V and 4 bases at J, with 13 bases between. Germline V gives CDR1 SGHTA, CDR2 FQGNSA. The CDR3 DNA follows: TGTGCCAGCAGCTTAGTCATGGGCGCGGGCACCGGGGAGCTGTTTTTT. Translation: CASSLVMGAGTGELFF.

The chain combines TRBV7-3 with TRBJ1-6; D not resolved. Trimming took 3 bases from V and 0 from J, leaving 12 bases between them. The CDR3 has 17 residues. Germline lookup yields CDR1 SGHTA and CDR2 FQGTGA. CDR3 loop: CASSFFPSSSYNSPLHF. CDR3 nucleotides: TGTGCCAGCAGCTTTTTCCCATCGAGCTCCTATAATTCACCCCTCCACTTT.

The chain employs TRBV30 and TRBJ2-7; no definite D call. Germline values: CDR1 GTSNPN, CDR2 SVGIG (reference sequence). The V and J ends lost 2 bases and 2 bases respectively, with 10 bases between them. The CDR3 has 13 amino acids. CDR3 coding DNA: TGTGCCTGGAGTATTGGCAAAGCCTACGAGCAGTACTTC. This codes for CAWSIGKAYEQYF.

The chain recombines TRBV4-2 with TRBJ1-1, with D possibly TRBD1 on 5 matching bases. In germline, CDR1 is LGHNA, CDR2 YNFKEQ. V was cut by 1 base and J by 6 bases, with 9 bases left in between. The CDR3 consists of 13 residues. The DNA of the CDR3 is TGTGCCAGCAGCCAAGTTTCGGGGGCTGAAGCTTTCTTT. Its protein product is CASSQVSGAEAFF.

The gene calls are TRBV2 and TRBJ1-2, with D hard to call. In germline, CDR1 is SNHLY, CDR2 FYNNEI. This CDR3 region has 13 residues. V lost 0 bases, J lost 8 bases, and 10 bases lay in between. The CDR3 protein is CASSEAPRVGYTF. Here the CDR3 DNA reads TGTGCCAGCAGTGAAGCGCCCCGGGTCGGCTACACCTTC.

This chain uses TRBV29-1 with TRBJ2-1; 11 nucleotides agree with TRBD2. V was pared by 4 bases and J by 12 bases, with 8 bases of the junction left unmatched. The V gene's germline CDR1 is SQVTM and CDR2 ANQGSEA. The CDR3 is 13 amino acids. The CDR3 sequence: CSVVITSGRGQFF. The CDR3 DNA follows: TGCAGCGTTGTTATAACTAGCGGGAGAGGGCAGTTCTTC.

The chain couples TRBV30 to TRBJ2-1; 15 bases are shared with TRBD2. CDR1 and CDR2 from the germline V gene are GTSNPN and SVGIG (reference sequence). The CDR3 totals 17 residues. J gave up 2 bases and V 3 bases, and 5 bases lay outside the gene matches. The CDR3 sequence is CAWRTGTSGRTYNEQFF. The CDR3 DNA follows: TGTGCCTGGAGGACCGGGACTAGCGGGAGGACCTACAATGAGCAGTTCTTC.

This chain links TRBV7-2 with TRBJ2-7; a possible D gene is TRBD1 (5 bases). V was cut by 2 bases and J by 2 bases, with 7 bases left in between. The germline V gene has CDR1 SGHTA and CDR2 FQGNSA. There are 13 residues in the CDR3. CDR3 amino acids: CASSLTGTYEQYF. In nucleotides, the CDR3 is TGTGCCAGCAGCTTAACAGGTACCTACGAGCAGTACTTC.

The gene calls are TRBV28 and TRBJ2-7; TRBD1 is a possible D gene (5 bases). V lost 8 bases to trimming and J lost 2 bases, with 10 bases between them. The CDR3 has 12 amino acids. Germline V gene sequence: CDR1 MDHEN, CDR2 SYDVKM. In DNA form, the CDR3 reads TGTGCCAGCGGTCAGGGTCCCTACGAGCAGTACTTC. This sequence encodes CASGQGPYEQYF.

The rearrangement joins TRBV5-1 to TRBJ2-5, with 11 bases that match TRBD2. CDR1 is SGHRS and CDR2 is YFSETQ in the germline V gene. CDR3 size: 14 residues. V lost 5 bases, J lost 4 bases, and 4 bases stayed unmatched. CDR3 nucleotides: TGCGCCAGCAGAACAGGACTAGCGGGAGAGACCCAGTACTTC. Translation gives CASRTGLAGETQYF.

This chain joins TRBV30 and TRBJ2-7; 7 bases map to TRBD1. The CDR3 covers 14 residues. Looked up from germline, CDR1 is GTSNPN and CDR2 is SVGIG (reference sequence). Trimming at V came to 6 bases and at J to 2 bases, leaving 10 bases not matched to a gene. The CDR3 DNA reads TGTGCCTGCATACCGGGACAGAAGACCTACGAGCAGTACTTC. Encoded protein: CACIPGQKTYEQYF.

The rearrangement joins TRBV5-1 to TRBJ2-3; TRBD2 aligns across 7 bases. CDR1 is SGHRS and CDR2 is YFSETQ in the germline V gene. The CDR3 loop spans 16 amino acids. The trim removed 0 bases at V and 0 bases at J, leaving 4 bases unmatched. As DNA, the CDR3 is TGCGCCAGCAGCTTGGTTGTAGCGGGTAGCACAGATACGCAGTATTTT. It translates to CASSLVVAGSTDTQYF.

The V gene is TRBV13, the J gene TRBJ2-7; 7 bases line up with TRBD2. Germline V lookup: CDR1 PRHDT, CDR2 FYEKMQ (reference sequence). Germline trimming cut 10 bases from V and 2 bases from J; bases unmatched to any gene: 11. The CDR3 consists of 14 residues. This CDR3 reads CATTGREEPYEQYF. CDR3 nucleotides: TGTGCCACTACGGGGAGGGAAGAACCCTACGAGCAGTACTTC.

V is TRBV7-2 and J is TRBJ1-1; D call uncertain. The length of the CDR3 is 15 residues. Germline V gene data show CDR1 as SGHTA and CDR2 as FQGNSA. With 5 bases removed from V and 3 bases from J, the gap between germline ends came to 16 bases. The CDR3 DNA reads as TGTGCCAGCAGCCCGGGAAGTTTCCAATACACTGAAGCTTTCTTT. Its translation: CASSPGSFQYTEAFF.

The chain carries TRBV21-1 and TRBJ2-7; no check of the table's D call, TRBD2, against the DNA was made. TRBV21-1 is noted as a pseudogene. The CDR3 spans 19 residues. This CDR3 is CASSKVWGGRTNPYYEQYF. The CDR3 DNA sequence: TGTGCCAGCAGCAAGGTCTGGGGGGGCAGGACAAATCCTTACTACGAGCAGTACTTC.

The V call is TRBV30, the J call TRBJ2-1, with 12 bases that match TRBD2. Germline loops: CDR1 GTSNPN, CDR2 SVGIG (reference sequence). Unmatched junction bases numbered 11, after V lost 2 bases and J lost 6 bases. The CDR3 spans 17 residues. This chain's CDR3 is CAWSYSGGLAGLNEQFF. The CDR3 bases are TGTGCCTGGAGTTACTCAGGAGGACTAGCGGGACTCAATGAGCAGTTCTTC.